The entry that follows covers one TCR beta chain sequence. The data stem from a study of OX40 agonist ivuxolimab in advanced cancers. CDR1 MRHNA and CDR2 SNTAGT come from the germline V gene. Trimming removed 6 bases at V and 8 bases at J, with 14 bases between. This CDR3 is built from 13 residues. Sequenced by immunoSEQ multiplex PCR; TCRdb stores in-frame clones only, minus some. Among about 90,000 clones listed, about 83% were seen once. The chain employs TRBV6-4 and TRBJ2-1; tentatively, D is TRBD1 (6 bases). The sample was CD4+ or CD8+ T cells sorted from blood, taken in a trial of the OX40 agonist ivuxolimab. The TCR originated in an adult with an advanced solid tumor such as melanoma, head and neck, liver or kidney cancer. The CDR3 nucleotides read TGTGCCAGCAGCCCTGGGGGCGGCGATGAGCAGTTCTTC. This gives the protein CASSPGGGDEQFF.